The present TCR beta chain was sequenced within a study of cytomegalovirus exposure and HLA in healthy donors. Whole-study findings and limits: From TCR beta sequences, most subjects' HLA-A and HLA-B alleles were reportedly predicted accurately. Some V segments could not be told apart, so they were left out, TRBV6-2 and TRBV6-3 among them. Specificity of a few CMV-associated chains for CMV antigens was verified in vitro. 164 TCR beta chains were listed as cytomegalovirus-associated.

Researchers ran the PCR with 60 Vbeta and 13 Jbeta primers. TCRdb's table, derived via immunoSEQ multiplex PCR, lists solely in-frame clones and lacks some. The sample holds about 130,000 clones, 60% to 80% seen once. CDR3 size: 14 residues. Trimming took 2 bases from V and 5 from J, leaving 15 bases between them. CDR1 is GTSNPN and CDR2 is SVGIG in the germline V gene (reference sequence). Details on this clone: Its antigen remains unknown.

Sequenced input: PBMCs. This receptor was taken from a man aged 25 to 45 in good health and CMV-seronegative. The genes are TRBV30 and TRBJ1-1; D is unclear. This CDR3 is CAWSIGPEVTEAFF. As DNA, the CDR3 is TGTGCCTGGAGTATCGGCCCAGAGGTAACTGAAGCTTTCTTT.